This TCR beta chain stems from a study of human T cells and chemical hapten exposure. Study at large: An approximately 2 cm by approximately 2 cm inner upper arm patch received 2% DPC for sensitization. Broader study findings: Expanded TCR sets contained significantly more large CDR3 similarity clusters than controls.

The authors' processing: Samples held a median of around 100,000 TCRs, range roughly 23,224–700,000. MiXCR, applied by TCRdb to the RACE reads, yields one record per CDR3 protein. These V and J calls rely on TCRdb rather than the paper's analysis. The sample shows 150,000 to 200,000 distinct CDR3 sequences, 25% to 35% of them seen only once. With regard to this clonotype: Its antigen is as yet unknown.

This CDR3 spans 12 amino acids. Trimming pared 7 bases from V and 10 bases from J, leaving 14 bases between. Germline V CDR1 and CDR2: ENHRY, SYGVKD. Time point: patch test 3, about 24 weeks after DPC sensitization. Stated treatment: therapeutic diphenylcyclopropenone sensitization with weekly scalp DPC. The chain employs TRBV10-3 and TRBJ2-1; perhaps D is TRBD1 or TRBD2 (5 bases each). This receptor was taken from a woman between 18 and 29 years old with alopecia areata. Some clones in this sample may be carry-over from other donors' samples. The specimen comprised whole blood, sampled in connection with sensitization to the hapten diphenylcyclopropenone (DPC). The DNA for the CDR3 is TGTGCCATCAATGGTGAGGGGAACGAGCAGTTCTTC. Residues: CAINGEGNEQFF.